The next 20 T cell receptor beta chains were all read from a single sample in a study of T cell repertoires in cytomegalovirus infection. MiXCR was run by TCRdb on the reads, yielding one entry per CDR3 protein. This sample has roughly 500,000 distinct CDR3 sequences; approximately 11% occur once, and the top ten carry about a tenth. What was sequenced was PBMCs. These receptors were taken from a human donor in good health (CMV status not recorded). Some clones in this sample may be carry-over from other donors' samples.

Ten or more counts support this clonotype. V gene TRBV29-1 combines with J gene TRBJ1-3, with 7 bases aligning to TRBD1. V lost 4 bases and J lost 0; bases outside the gene matches: 6. Germline V gives CDR1 SQVTM, CDR2 ANQGSEA. This CDR3 region has 15 residues. The CDR3 here is CSVVGTASSGNTIYF. In nucleotides, the CDR3 is TGCAGCGTTGTAGGGACAGCGAGCTCTGGAAACACCATATATTTT.

This clonotype has ten or more counts. The V gene is TRBV7-6, the J gene TRBJ2-3; D is unresolved. Germline V gives CDR1 SGHVS, CDR2 FNYEAQ. The CDR3 loop spans 16 amino acids. V was pared by 1 base and J by 0 bases, with 11 bases between. The CDR3, as DNA: TGTGCCAGCAGCTTAGAACCCGGGCTTAGCACAGATACGCAGTATTTT. Its translation: CASSLEPGLSTDTQYF.

CDR3 loop: CSADRGISNEQFF. The DNA for the CDR3 is TGCAGTGCTGACAGGGGAATAAGCAATGAGCAGTTCTTC. The chain uses TRBV20-1 and TRBJ2-1; the match to TRBD1 covers 8 bases. After removal of 5 bases from V and 6 bases from J, the junction contained 6 bases not matched to a gene. Germline CDR1 is DFQATT and CDR2 is SNEGSKA (reference sequence). There are 13 residues in the CDR3.

This clonotype occurred many times. The chain is built from TRBV11-3 and TRBJ2-2; 9 bases fit TRBD1. Trimming cost V 5 bases and J 6 bases; bases outside gene matches: 7. The CDR3 consists of 15 residues. The germline gives CDR1 SGHNT, CDR2 YENEEA. CDR3 nucleotides: TGTGCCAGCAGCCCCGGGACAGGGTGGGCCGGGGAGCTGTTTTTT. Translating gives CASSPGTGWAGELFF.

V and J are TRBV5-1 and TRBJ1-1; 10 bases align to TRBD1. The CDR3 sequence is 17 residues long. V shed 3 bases, J shed 1 base, and the junction held 9 bases outside the gene matches. Germline assignment: CDR1 SGHRS and CDR2 YFSETQ. The CDR3: CASSSTTGGGSNTEAFF. As DNA, the CDR3 is TGCGCCAGCAGCTCGACGACAGGGGGCGGATCGAACACTGAAGCTTTCTTT.

The V and J genes are TRBV6-1 and TRBJ2-7, with D perhaps TRBD1 (5 bases). The CDR3 loop spans 12 amino acids. V was shortened by 11 bases and J by 1 base, with 12 bases between the two germline ends. CDR1 and CDR2 from the germline V gene are MNHNS and SASEGT. The CDR3 is CASKGLSYEQYF. CDR3 in DNA: TGTGCCTCAAAGGGGTTATCCTACGAGCAGTACTTC.

This clonotype was recorded at least ten times. J is TRBJ1-6 and V is TRBV14, with 11 bases identical to TRBD1. The CDR3 extends over 15 amino acids. V shed 4 bases and J 9 bases; nucleotides not matched to a gene: 5. From germline, CDR1 is SGHDN and CDR2 FVKESK. The CDR3 here is CASSPGQGAGSPLHF. Here the CDR3 DNA reads TGTGCCAGCAGCCCCGGACAGGGGGCTGGTTCACCCCTCCACTTT.

This chain links TRBV20-1 with TRBJ2-7; 11 positions agree with TRBD2. CDR3 length: 16 residues. With 0 bases clipped from V and 7 bases from J, the junction kept 11 bases outside the gene matches. Germline CDR1 reads DFQATT; CDR2 reads SNEGSKA (reference sequence). The chain's CDR3 is CSARDLGTSGRQEQYF. The CDR3 DNA reads as TGCAGTGCTAGAGATCTGGGGACTAGCGGTAGGCAAGAGCAGTACTTC.

V is TRBV18 and J is TRBJ2-5; possible D gene TRBD2, 5 bases. The CDR3 spans 15 residues. Deletions cut 6 bases from V and 2 bases from J, with 16 bases between. CDR1 is KGHSH and CDR2 is LQKENI in the germline V gene. The CDR3 region has the DNA TGTGCCAGCTCTCCTCCCCCAGCGGCACAAGAGACCCAGTACTTC. This sequence encodes CASSPPPAAQETQYF.

The J gene is TRBJ2-5, the V gene TRBV5-4; 7 positions match TRBD2. The ends lost 1 base at V and 5 bases at J; junction bases unmatched: 8. Looked up from germline, CDR1 is SGHNT and CDR2 is YYREEE (reference sequence). The CDR3 runs 15 residues. The CDR3 loop is CASSLRLAGDETQYF. In nucleotides, the CDR3 is TGTGCCAGCAGCTTGAGACTAGCCGGTGATGAGACCCAGTACTTC.

V gene TRBV20-1 combines with J gene TRBJ2-1; 8 nucleotides line up with TRBD1. CDR3 length: 12 residues. Trimming took 4 bases from V and 9 from J; bases not matched to a gene: 5. Germline-derived CDR1 and CDR2 are DFQATT and SNEGSKA (reference sequence). The CDR3 loop is CSAIRGQGEQFF. Here the CDR3 DNA reads TGCAGTGCTATCAGGGGGCAGGGTGAGCAGTTCTTC.

This clonotype was detected ten times or more. The gene calls are TRBV7-8 and TRBJ1-5; weak D call: TRBD1 (5 bases). CDR3 length: 15 amino acids. Germline V gene sequence: CDR1 SGHVS, CDR2 FQNEAQ. Trimming shortened V by 3 bases and J by 7 bases, and 16 bases separated the two germline ends. The CDR3 loop reads CASSFLVAQGQPQHF. In DNA, the CDR3 is TGTGCCAGCAGCTTCTTGGTGGCCCAGGGACAGCCCCAGCATTTT.

At least ten counts were recorded for this clonotype. The J gene is TRBJ2-5, the V gene TRBV12-3 or TRBV12-4, with a tentative D call TRBD1 (7 bases). The germline V and J ends were trimmed by 2 bases and 3 bases, with 16 bases remaining between them. The length of the CDR3 is 16 residues. In DNA, the CDR3 is TGTGCCAGCAGTTTAAAAGCAGGGGGGCGCAAAGAGACCCAGTACTTC. Encoded protein: CASSLKAGGRKETQYF.

This clonotype was seen at least ten times. The genes are TRBV6-1 and TRBJ2-7; TRBD1 might be the D (7 bases). Trimming cost V 7 bases and J 2 bases, with 27 bases left between them. Germline V CDR1 and CDR2: MNHNS, SASEGT. The CDR3 runs 18 residues. The CDR3 here is CASTEGARTYTEAYEQYF. CDR3 sequence (DNA): TGTGCCAGCACGGAGGGGGCCCGGACCTACACAGAGGCCTACGAGCAGTACTTC.

The chain joins TRBV2 to TRBJ1-3; D remains ambiguous. V was trimmed by 8 bases and J by 0 bases, leaving 17 bases between them. The CDR3 has 16 residues. The germline CDR1 and CDR2 sequences are SNHLY and FYNNEI. CDR3 sequence reads: CASAPGERSSGNTIYF. The CDR3 DNA reads TGTGCCAGCGCGCCCGGTGAGAGGTCCTCTGGAAACACCATATATTTT.

This clonotype has a count of ten or more. The V and J genes are TRBV11-1 and TRBJ2-7; 7 nucleotides agree with TRBD2. This CDR3 contains 14 residues. The ends lost 3 bases at V and 5 bases at J; junction bases unmatched: 7. Germline loops: CDR1 SGHAT, CDR2 FQDESV (reference sequence). The CDR3 nucleotides read TGTGCCAGCAGCTTTTGGGAGGGCGTGAACGAGCAGTACTTC. Translating it yields CASSFWEGVNEQYF.

This clonotype was found many times. The rearrangement uses TRBV6-1 and TRBJ2-5; D could derive from TRBD1 or TRBD2 (6 bases each). Germline V gene lookup returns CDR1 MNHNS and CDR2 SASEGT. Between the trimmed V and J ends, which lost 7 bases and 5 bases, there was a span of 17 bases. The CDR3 loop spans 14 amino acids. The CDR3: CASNEGGGWETQYF. The CDR3 DNA reads as TGTGCCAGCAATGAGGGGGGAGGTTGGGAGACCCAGTACTTC.

As for this clonotype: A much larger clone differs by one base, so this may be a read error. The chain has TRBV12-3 or TRBV12-4 and TRBJ2-7; D might be TRBD1 or TRBD2, each matching 5 bases. The CDR3 has 14 amino acids. The CDR3 DNA is TGTGCCGGCAGTATGGGACCGGAAGGCGACGAGCAGTACTTC. This translates into CAGSMGPEGDEQYF.

This clonotype was recorded a few times. The V gene is TRBV5-6, the J gene TRBJ2-2, with TRBD2 identical over 9 bases. After removal of 5 bases from V and 1 base from J, the junction contained 21 bases not matched to a gene. This CDR3 contains 21 residues. Germline V gene sequence: CDR1 SGHDT, CDR2 YYEEEE. The CDR3 DNA reads as TGTGCCAGCAGACGGGACAAGTGGTCCCTAGCGGGGATTTTGAACACCGGGGAGCTGTTTTTT. Translated, it gives CASRRDKWSLAGILNTGELFF.

The table lists this clonotype with many counts. V and J are TRBV6-1 and TRBJ2-7, with D maybe TRBD2 (6 bases). Germline CDR1 MNHNS, CDR2 SASEGT. The CDR3 covers 12 residues. Trimming removed 8 bases at V and 2 bases at J, with 10 bases between. CDR3 loop: CASRDSTYEQYF. The CDR3 DNA is TGTGCCAGCCGGGACTCTACCTACGAGCAGTACTTC.